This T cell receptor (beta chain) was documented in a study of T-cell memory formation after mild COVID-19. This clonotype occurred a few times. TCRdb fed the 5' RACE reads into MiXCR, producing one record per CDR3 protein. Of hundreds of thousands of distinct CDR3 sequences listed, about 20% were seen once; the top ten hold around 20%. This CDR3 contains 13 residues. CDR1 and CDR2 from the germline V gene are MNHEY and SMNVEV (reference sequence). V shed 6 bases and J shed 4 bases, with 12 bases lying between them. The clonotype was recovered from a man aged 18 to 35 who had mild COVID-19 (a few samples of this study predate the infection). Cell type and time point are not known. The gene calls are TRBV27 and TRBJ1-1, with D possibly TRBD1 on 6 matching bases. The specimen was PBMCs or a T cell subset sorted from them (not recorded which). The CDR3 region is CASRGGGSTEAFF. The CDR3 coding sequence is TGTGCCAGCAGGGGAGGGGGGAGCACTGAAGCTTTCTTT.